These T cell receptor beta chains were read from a single sample in a study of response to subunit inactivated influenza vaccine. TCRdb re-derived calls from the RT-PCR reads in MiXCR, one entry per CDR3 protein. This repertoire shows around 600,000 distinct CDR3 sequences, about 11% found once; its top ten account for more than 9.5%. Another study also made use of these data, one on T cells expressing NK-cell markers.

This specimen consisted of PBMCs from blood, obtained on the day of vaccination. The origin of the receptors is a man in his fifties or sixties who received an inactivated influenza vaccine. Each CDR3 is given without its conserved first and last residue. Rows may omit the clone size; those that give it use once, few, many or a size class.

CDR3aa: AIKEGRGPTEAF
abundance: NA
v_gene: TRBV10-3
j_gene: TRBJ1-1

CDR3aa: ASSFSRGGQVDEQF
abundance: NA
v_gene: TRBV5-1
j_gene: TRBJ2-1

CDR3aa: ATQSLVTGELF
abundance: many
v_gene: TRBV7-9
j_gene: TRBJ2-2

CDR3aa: ASTLLGDRGTRESPISYEQY
abundance: NA
v_gene: TRBV6-2/TRBV6-3
j_gene: TRBJ2-7

CDR3aa: SVARGRASEQY
abundance: NA
v_gene: TRBV29-1
j_gene: TRBJ2-7

CDR3aa: ASGAAHASPLH
abundance: few
v_gene: TRBV12-3/TRBV12-4
j_gene: TRBJ1-6

CDR3aa: ASSSSGRGAYNEQF
abundance: NA
v_gene: TRBV5-1
j_gene: TRBJ2-1

CDR3aa: SATGGKIAF
abundance: few
v_gene: TRBV29-1
j_gene: TRBJ1-1

CDR3aa: ASMTGTSETQY
abundance: NA
v_gene: TRBV12-3/TRBV12-4
j_gene: TRBJ2-5

CDR3aa: ASRGQSTVSPLH
abundance: many
v_gene: TRBV7-2
j_gene: TRBJ1-6

CDR3aa: ASNQGQGFEQY
abundance: NA
v_gene: TRBV5-1
j_gene: TRBJ2-7

CDR3aa: ASSAGQGEYEQY
abundance: many
v_gene: TRBV9
j_gene: TRBJ2-7

CDR3aa: ASSQGNRRLNTEAF
abundance: NA
v_gene: TRBV4-2
j_gene: TRBJ1-1

CDR3aa: AISDRVEQY
abundance: few
v_gene: TRBV10-3
j_gene: TRBJ2-7

CDR3aa: SARGWRHPRNEQF
abundance: NA
v_gene: TRBV20-1
j_gene: TRBJ2-1

CDR3aa: AISDRSAEQY
abundance: few
v_gene: TRBV10-3
j_gene: TRBJ2-7

CDR3aa: ASSYSGQGAYEQY
abundance: many
v_gene: TRBV6-5
j_gene: TRBJ2-7

CDR3aa: ASTRHNEQF
abundance: few
v_gene: TRBV6-6
j_gene: TRBJ2-1